Following are 10 T cell receptor beta chains from one sample sequenced in a study of technical replicates of blood from a handful of donors. Only in-frame clones appear in the TCRdb table, and some are missing; sequencing was by immunoSEQ multiplex PCR. The table has fewer than 85,000 clones, 94% seen once. The specimen was T cells isolated from PBMCs. Receptor source: a human donor in good health.

The V and J genes are TRBV10-3 and TRBJ2-3; D is perhaps TRBD2 (5 bases). Germline V gene data show CDR1 as ENHRY and CDR2 as SYGVKD. Trimming took off 6 bases at V and 3 bases at J, with 7 bases between the two ends. CDR3 size: 12 residues. CDR3 bases: TGTGCCATCAGGGACTTTACAGATACGCAGTATTTT. Protein product: CAIRDFTDTQYF.

This clone was seen a few times. The chain couples TRBV15 to TRBJ1-5; D is perhaps TRBD1 (5 bases). The V gene lost 2 bases and the J gene lost 4 bases, with 9 bases spanning the gap. CDR3 length: 14 amino acids. Per the germline V gene, CDR1 is LNHNV and CDR2 is YYDKDF (reference sequence). In nucleotides, the CDR3 is TGTGCCACCAGCAGAATGGGGGGGAATCAGCCCCAGCATTTT. Amino acid sequence: CATSRMGGNQPQHF.

The chain employs TRBV2 and TRBJ2-3, with D possibly matching TRBD2 (6 bases). CDR3 length: 13 amino acids. Germline V gives CDR1 SNHLY, CDR2 FYNNEI. V was shortened by 10 bases and J by 0 bases, with 11 bases between the two germline ends. The CDR3 DNA reads TGTGCCACCCCCGGGACTAGCACAGATACGCAGTATTTT. Protein product: CATPGTSTDTQYF.

The rearrangement joins TRBV5-6 to TRBJ2-1; D is unresolved. The CDR3 extends over 16 amino acids. Deletions cut 2 bases from V and 0 bases from J, with 12 bases between. Germline V lookup: CDR1 SGHDT, CDR2 YYEEEE. The CDR3 is CASSLEFPSSYNEQFF. The CDR3 DNA is TGTGCCAGCAGCTTAGAATTTCCGAGCTCCTACAATGAGCAGTTCTTC.

V gene TRBV5-5 combines with J gene TRBJ2-1; perhaps TRBD2 as D (6 bases). This CDR3 is built from 13 residues. The germline V gene encodes CDR1 SGHKS and CDR2 YYEKEE (reference sequence). V gave up 4 bases and J gave up 12 bases, with 17 bases separating them. This CDR3 reads CASSPGTSMGQFF. CDR3 coding DNA: TGTGCCAGCAGCCCGGGAACTAGCATGGGGCAGTTCTTC. The whole variable domain, filled in from reference TRBV5-5 and TRBJ2-1, reads DAGVTQSPTHLIKTRGQQVTLRCSPISGHKSVSWYQQVLGQGPQFIFQYYEKEERGRGNFPDRFSARQFPNYSSELNVNALLLGDSALYLCASSPGTSMGQFFGPGTRLTVL.

The genes are TRBV29-1 and TRBJ2-3; 10 bases are shared with TRBD1. The V gene end was trimmed by 4 bases and the J gene end by 3 bases; junction bases not matched to a gene: 4. This CDR3 is built from 14 residues. The germline V gene has CDR1 SQVTM and CDR2 ANQGSEA. CDR3: CSVGTGGGTDTQYF. DNA for the CDR3: TGCAGCGTTGGGACAGGGGGAGGGACAGATACGCAGTATTTT.

This rearrangement joins TRBV11-3 to TRBJ1-5; 10 nucleotides match TRBD1. The CDR3 covers 16 residues. Germline V gene data show CDR1 as SGHNT and CDR2 as YENEEA. J was trimmed by 2 bases and V by 5 bases; bases with no gene match: 6. The CDR3 DNA is TGTGCCAGCAGCCCAGGGACAGGGGCGCGCAATCAGCCCCAGCATTTT. This gives the protein CASSPGTGARNQPQHF.

V usage is TRBV2 and J usage is TRBJ2-7; the D gene is possibly TRBD1 (6 bases). The V end was cut by 10 bases, the J end by 0 bases, with 19 bases between. Per the germline V gene, CDR1 is SNHLY and CDR2 is FYNNEI. The CDR3 covers 15 residues. The CDR3 spells CATKTGQIYSYEQYF. The CDR3, as DNA: TGTGCCACAAAAACGGGACAAATCTACTCCTACGAGCAGTACTTC.

This chain links TRBV19 with TRBJ1-4; the D is unclear. The CDR3 is 15 residues long. Trimming shortened V by 2 bases and J by 0 bases, and 7 bases separated the two germline ends. Germline CDR1 and CDR2: LNHDA and SQIVND (reference sequence). The CDR3 protein is CASSIKTPTNEKLFF. CDR3 DNA sequence: TGTGCCAGTAGTATAAAGACTCCAACTAATGAAAAACTGTTTTTT.

In its sample, this clone was seen once. V and J are TRBV6-1 and TRBJ2-3; 8 positions agree with TRBD2. This CDR3 region has 15 residues. V gave up 1 base and J gave up 4 bases; unmatched junction bases: 4. In germline, CDR1 is MNHNS, CDR2 SASEGT. CDR3 sequence: CASSEEFGRADTQYF. Here the CDR3 DNA reads TGTGCCAGCAGTGAAGAATTCGGGAGGGCAGATACGCAGTATTTT.